This T cell receptor beta chain was captured by sequencing in a study of T cells in Graves' hyperthyroidism and ophthalmopathy. General study findings and limits: Ophthalmopathy could be told apart from stable hyperthyroidism with a 13 V-J model.

This clonotype was seen at least ten times. No antigen is known for it. 10 ml fresh peripheral blood yielded the PBMCs. The CDR3 sequence is 16 residues long. The trim removed 5 bases at V and 1 base at J, leaving 9 bases unmatched. RNA transcripts provided the source from which TCR beta CDR3 regions were amplified. Primed by the HTBI set, a first-round RT-PCR was run on the TCR CDR3. Each CDR3 protein gets one entry after TCRdb re-called the multiplex PCR reads with MiXCR. In the table there are 300,000 to 500,000 distinct CDR3 sequences, more than 13% of which are singletons. The clonotype originates from a man aged 50 or older with Graves' ophthalmopathy. The V call is TRBV12-3 or TRBV12-4, the J call TRBJ2-5, with 8 bases aligning to TRBD2. The specimen sequenced was blood. CDR3 residues: CASSNPGLVSQETQYF. CDR3 bases: TGTGCCAGCAGTAACCCGGGACTAGTCTCCCAAGAGACCCAGTACTTC.